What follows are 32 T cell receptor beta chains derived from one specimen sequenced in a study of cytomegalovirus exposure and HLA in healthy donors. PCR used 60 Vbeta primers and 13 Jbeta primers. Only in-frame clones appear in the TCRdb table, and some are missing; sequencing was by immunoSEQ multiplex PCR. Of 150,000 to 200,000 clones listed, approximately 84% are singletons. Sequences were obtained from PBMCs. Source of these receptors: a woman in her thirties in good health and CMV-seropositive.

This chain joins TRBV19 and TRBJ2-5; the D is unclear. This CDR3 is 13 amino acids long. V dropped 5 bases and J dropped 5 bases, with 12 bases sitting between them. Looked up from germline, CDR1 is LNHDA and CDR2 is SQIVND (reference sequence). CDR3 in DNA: TGTGCCAGTAGTCCCGTGGAGAGCGAGACCCAGTACTTC. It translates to CASSPVESETQYF.

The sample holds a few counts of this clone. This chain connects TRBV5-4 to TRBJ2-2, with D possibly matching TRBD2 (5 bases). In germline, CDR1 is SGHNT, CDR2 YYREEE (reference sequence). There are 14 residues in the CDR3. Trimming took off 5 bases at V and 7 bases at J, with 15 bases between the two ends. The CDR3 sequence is CASRDSRPLGELFF. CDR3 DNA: TGTGCCAGCAGGGACTCTAGGCCCCTCGGGGAGCTGTTTTTT.

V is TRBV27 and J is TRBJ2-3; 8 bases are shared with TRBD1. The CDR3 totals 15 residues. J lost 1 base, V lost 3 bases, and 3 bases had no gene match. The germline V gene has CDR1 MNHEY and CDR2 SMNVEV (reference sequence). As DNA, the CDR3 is TGTGCCAGCAGTTTGGACAGGGCGGGCACAGATACGCAGTATTTT. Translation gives CASSLDRAGTDTQYF.

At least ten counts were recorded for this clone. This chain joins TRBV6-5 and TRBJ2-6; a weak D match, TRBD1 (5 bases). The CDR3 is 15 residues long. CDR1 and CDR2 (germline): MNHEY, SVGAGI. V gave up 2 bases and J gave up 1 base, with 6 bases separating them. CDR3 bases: TGTGCCAGCAGTTACAGGGGTTCTGGGGCCAACGTCCTGACTTTC. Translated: CASSYRGSGANVLTF.

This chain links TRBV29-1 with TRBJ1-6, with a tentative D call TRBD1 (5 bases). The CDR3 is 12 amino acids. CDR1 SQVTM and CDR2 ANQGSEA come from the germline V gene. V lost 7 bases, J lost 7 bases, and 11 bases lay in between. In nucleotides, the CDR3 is TGCAGCGGGGGGGACCAAAATTCACCCCTCCACTTT. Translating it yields CSGGDQNSPLHF.

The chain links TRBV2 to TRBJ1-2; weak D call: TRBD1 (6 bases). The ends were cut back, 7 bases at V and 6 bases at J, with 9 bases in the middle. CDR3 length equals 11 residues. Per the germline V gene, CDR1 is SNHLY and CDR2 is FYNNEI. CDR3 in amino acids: CASMGAHGYTF. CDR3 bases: TGTGCCAGCATGGGGGCCCATGGCTACACCTTC.

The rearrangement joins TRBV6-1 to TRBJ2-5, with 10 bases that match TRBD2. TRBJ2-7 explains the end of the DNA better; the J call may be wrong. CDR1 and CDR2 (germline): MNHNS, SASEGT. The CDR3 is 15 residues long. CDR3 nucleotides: TGTGCCAGCAGTGAAGTCGCTAGCGGGAGAGACGAGCAGTACTTC. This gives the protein CASSEVASGRDEQYF.

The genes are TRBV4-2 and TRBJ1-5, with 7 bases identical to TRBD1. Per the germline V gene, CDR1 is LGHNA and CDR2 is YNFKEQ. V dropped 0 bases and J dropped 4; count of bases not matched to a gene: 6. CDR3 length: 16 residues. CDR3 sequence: CASSQDRGGENQPQHF. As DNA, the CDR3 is TGTGCCAGCAGCCAAGATCGAGGGGGCGAAAATCAGCCCCAGCATTTT.

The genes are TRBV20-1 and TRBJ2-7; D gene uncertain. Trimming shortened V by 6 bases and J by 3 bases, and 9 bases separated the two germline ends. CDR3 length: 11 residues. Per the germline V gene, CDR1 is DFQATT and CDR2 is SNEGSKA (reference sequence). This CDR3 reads CSARDNYEQYF. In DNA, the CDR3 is TGCAGTGCGCGAGACAACTACGAGCAGTACTTC.

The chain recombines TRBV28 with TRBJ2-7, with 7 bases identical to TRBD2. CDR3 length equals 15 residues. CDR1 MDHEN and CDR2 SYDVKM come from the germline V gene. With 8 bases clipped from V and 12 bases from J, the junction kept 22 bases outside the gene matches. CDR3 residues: CASGKTTTGGRLPYF. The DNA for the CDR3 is TGTGCCAGCGGTAAGACGACGACTGGCGGGAGACTTCCGTACTTC.

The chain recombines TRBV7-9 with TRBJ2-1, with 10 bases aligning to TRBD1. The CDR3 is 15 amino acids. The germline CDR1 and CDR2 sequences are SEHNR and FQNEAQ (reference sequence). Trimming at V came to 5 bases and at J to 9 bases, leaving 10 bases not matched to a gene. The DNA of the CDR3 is TGTGCCAGCAGCCTTTTTCGACAGGGGGCAGGTGAGCAGTTCTTC. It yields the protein CASSLFRQGAGEQFF.

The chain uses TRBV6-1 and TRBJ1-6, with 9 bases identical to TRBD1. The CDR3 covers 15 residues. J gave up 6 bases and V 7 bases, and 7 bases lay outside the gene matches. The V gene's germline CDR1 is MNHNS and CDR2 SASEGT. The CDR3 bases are TGTGCCAGCACCTCGACAGGGGGTTCTAATTCACCCCTCCACTTT. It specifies CASTSTGGSNSPLHF.

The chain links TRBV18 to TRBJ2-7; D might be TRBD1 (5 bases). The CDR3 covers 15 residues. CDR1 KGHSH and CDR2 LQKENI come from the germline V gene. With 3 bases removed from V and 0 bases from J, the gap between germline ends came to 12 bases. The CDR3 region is CASSPRRASSYEQYF. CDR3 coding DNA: TGTGCCAGCTCACCTCGCAGGGCTAGCTCCTACGAGCAGTACTTC.

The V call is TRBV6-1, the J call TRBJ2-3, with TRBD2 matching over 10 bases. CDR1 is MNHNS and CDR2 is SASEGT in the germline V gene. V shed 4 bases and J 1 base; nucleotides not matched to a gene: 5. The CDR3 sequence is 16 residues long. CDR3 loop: CASSGRLAGGTDTQYF. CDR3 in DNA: TGTGCCAGCAGTGGGAGACTAGCGGGTGGCACAGATACGCAGTATTTT.

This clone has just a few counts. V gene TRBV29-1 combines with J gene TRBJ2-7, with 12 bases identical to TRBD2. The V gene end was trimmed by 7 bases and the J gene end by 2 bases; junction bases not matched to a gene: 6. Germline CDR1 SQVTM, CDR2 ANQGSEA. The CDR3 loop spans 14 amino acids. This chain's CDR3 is CSAKTSGSTYEQYF. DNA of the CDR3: TGCAGCGCCAAGACTAGCGGGAGCACCTACGAGCAGTACTTC.

Written as DNA, the CDR3 is TGTGCCATCAGTGAGCGAGTCGTGCAAGGCTACACCTTC. It encodes CAISERVVQGYTF. This sequence joins TRBV10-3 and TRBJ1-2; D remains ambiguous. Looked up from germline, CDR1 is ENHRY and CDR2 is SYGVKD. The CDR3 runs to 13 residues. The V end lost 2 bases, the J end lost 8 bases, and 12 bases lay between the germline ends.

The CDR3 spells CASSRITGDVPYEQYF. In DNA form, the CDR3 reads TGTGCCAGCAGTCGCATAACAGGGGACGTCCCCTACGAGCAGTACTTC. The chain uses TRBV28 and TRBJ2-7, with 7 bases matching TRBD1. V was pared by 5 bases and J by 2 bases, with 12 bases of the junction left unmatched. CDR1 is MDHEN, CDR2 SYDVKM, per germline. The CDR3 is 16 residues long.

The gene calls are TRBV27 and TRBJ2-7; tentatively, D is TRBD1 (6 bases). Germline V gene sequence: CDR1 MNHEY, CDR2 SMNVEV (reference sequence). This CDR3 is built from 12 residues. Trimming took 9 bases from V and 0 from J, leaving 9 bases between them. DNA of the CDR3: TGTGCCAGTTGGGACAACTCCTACGAGCAGTACTTC. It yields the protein CASWDNSYEQYF.

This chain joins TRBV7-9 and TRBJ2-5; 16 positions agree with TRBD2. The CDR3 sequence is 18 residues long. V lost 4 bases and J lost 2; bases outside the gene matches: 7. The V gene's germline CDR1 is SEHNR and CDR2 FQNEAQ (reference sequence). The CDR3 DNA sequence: TGTGCCAGCAGCTCCGGGACTAGCGGGGGGGCCGGGCAAGAGACCCAGTACTTC. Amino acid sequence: CASSSGTSGGAGQETQYF. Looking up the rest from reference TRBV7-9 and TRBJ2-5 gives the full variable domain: DTGVSQNPRHKITKRGQNVTFRCDPISEHNRLYWYRQTLGQGPEFLTYFQNEAQLEKSRLLSDRFSAERPKGSFSTLEIQRTEQGDSAMYLCASSSGTSGGAGQETQYFGPGTRLLVL.

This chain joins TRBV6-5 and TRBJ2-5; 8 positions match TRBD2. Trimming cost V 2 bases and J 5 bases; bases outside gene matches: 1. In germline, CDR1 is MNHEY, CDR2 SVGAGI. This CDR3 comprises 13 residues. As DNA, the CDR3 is TGTGCCAGCAGTTACGGCGGGGGGGAGACCCAGTACTTC. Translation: CASSYGGGETQYF.

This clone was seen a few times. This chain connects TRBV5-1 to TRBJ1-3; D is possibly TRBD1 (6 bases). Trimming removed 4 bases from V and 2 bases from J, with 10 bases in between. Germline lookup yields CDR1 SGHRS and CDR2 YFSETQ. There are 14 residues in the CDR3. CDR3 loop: CASSPGQTGNTIYF. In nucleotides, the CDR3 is TGCGCCAGCAGCCCGGGACAAACTGGAAACACCATATATTTT.

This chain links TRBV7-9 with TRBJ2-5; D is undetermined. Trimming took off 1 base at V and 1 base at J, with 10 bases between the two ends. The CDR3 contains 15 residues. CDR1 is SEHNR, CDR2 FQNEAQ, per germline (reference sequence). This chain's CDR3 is CASSLGRSAQETQYF. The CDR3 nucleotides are TGTGCCAGCAGCTTAGGGCGGTCAGCCCAAGAGACCCAGTACTTC.

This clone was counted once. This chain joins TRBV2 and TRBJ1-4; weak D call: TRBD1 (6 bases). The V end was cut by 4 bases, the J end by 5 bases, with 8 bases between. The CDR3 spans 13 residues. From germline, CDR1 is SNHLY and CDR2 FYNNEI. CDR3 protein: CASSVTGNEKLFF. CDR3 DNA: TGTGCCAGCAGTGTTACAGGGAATGAAAAACTGTTTTTT.

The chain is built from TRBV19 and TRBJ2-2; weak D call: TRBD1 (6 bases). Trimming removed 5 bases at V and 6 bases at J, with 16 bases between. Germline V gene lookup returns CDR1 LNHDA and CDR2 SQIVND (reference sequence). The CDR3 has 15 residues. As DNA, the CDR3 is TGTGCCAGTAGTCCCGGACAGCTGAGGGCCGGGGAGCTGTTTTTT. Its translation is CASSPGQLRAGELFF.

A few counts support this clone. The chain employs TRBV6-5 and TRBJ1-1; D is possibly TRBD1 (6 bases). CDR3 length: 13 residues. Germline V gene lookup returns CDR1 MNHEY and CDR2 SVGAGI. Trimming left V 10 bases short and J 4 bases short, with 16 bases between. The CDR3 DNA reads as TGTGCCATCCTTACAGGGAGGGGCACTGAAGCTTTCTTT. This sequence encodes CAILTGRGTEAFF.

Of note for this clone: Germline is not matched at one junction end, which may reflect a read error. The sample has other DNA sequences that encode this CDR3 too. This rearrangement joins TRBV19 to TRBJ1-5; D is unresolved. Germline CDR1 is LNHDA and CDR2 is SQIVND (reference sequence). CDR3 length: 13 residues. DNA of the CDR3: TGTGCCAGCAGTATAGCCCTCAATCAGCCCCAGCATTTT. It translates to CASSIALNQPQHF.

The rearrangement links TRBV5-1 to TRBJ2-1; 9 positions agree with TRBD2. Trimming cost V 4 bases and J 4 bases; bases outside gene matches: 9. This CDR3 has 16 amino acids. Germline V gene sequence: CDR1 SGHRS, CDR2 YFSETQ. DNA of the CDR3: TGCGCCAGCAGCCTGCCGGGACTAGCATCGTACAATGAGCAGTTCTTC. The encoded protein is CASSLPGLASYNEQFF.

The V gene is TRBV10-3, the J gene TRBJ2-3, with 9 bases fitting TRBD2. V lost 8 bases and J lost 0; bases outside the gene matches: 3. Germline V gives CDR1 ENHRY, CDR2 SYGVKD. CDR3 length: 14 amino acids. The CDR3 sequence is CAISTSGSTDTQYF. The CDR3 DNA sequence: TGTGCCATCTCGACTAGCGGAAGCACAGATACGCAGTATTTT.

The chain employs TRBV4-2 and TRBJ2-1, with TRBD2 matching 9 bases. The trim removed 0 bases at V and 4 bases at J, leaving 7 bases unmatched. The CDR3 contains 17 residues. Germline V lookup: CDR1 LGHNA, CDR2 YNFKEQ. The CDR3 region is CASSQDPRTSDYNEQFF. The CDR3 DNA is TGTGCCAGCAGCCAAGACCCGCGGACTAGCGATTACAATGAGCAGTTCTTC.

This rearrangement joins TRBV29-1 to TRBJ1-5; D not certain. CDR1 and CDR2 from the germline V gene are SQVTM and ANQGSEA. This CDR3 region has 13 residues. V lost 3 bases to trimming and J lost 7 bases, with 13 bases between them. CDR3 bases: TGCAGCGTTGAGGGCGGGGTCGGCCAGCCCCAGCATTTT. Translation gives CSVEGGVGQPQHF.

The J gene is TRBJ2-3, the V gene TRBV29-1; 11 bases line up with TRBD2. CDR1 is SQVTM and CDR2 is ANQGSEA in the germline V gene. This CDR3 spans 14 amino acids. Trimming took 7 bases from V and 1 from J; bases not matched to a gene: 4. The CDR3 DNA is TGCAGCGGTGGGACTAGCGGTCGCACAGATACGCAGTATTTT. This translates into CSGGTSGRTDTQYF.

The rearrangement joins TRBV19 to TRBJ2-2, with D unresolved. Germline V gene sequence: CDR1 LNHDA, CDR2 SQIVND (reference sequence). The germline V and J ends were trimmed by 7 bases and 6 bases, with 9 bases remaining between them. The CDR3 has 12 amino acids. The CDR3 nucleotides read TGTGCCAGTACCCCCCGGGCCGGGGAGCTGTTTTTT. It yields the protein CASTPRAGELFF.